The 16 T cell receptor beta chains below were found in one sample sequenced in a study of blood T cell repertoires in COVID-19. Using immunoSEQ multiplex PCR, the repertoire was profiled, and TCRdb retains in-frame clones only, with some absent. The data hold some 240,000 clones, with about 85% observed a single time. Sample: peripheral blood. The source is a man aged 55 to 70 who had recovered from COVID-19.

The CDR3 bases are TGTGCCAGCAGCTTGAGGGGTATCGGGACCGGGGAGCTGTTTTTT. Residues: CASSLRGIGTGELFF. The J gene is TRBJ2-2, the V gene TRBV5-4; perhaps TRBD1 as D (5 bases). The V gene lost 1 base and the J gene lost 5 bases, with 12 bases spanning the gap. The CDR3 is 15 amino acids. The germline V gene encodes CDR1 SGHNT and CDR2 YYREEE (reference sequence).

The chain is built from TRBV11-3 and TRBJ2-7, with a possible D match to TRBD1 (6 bases). Germline CDR1 is SGHNT and CDR2 is YENEEA. The CDR3 length is 13 residues. V lost 6 bases and J 2 bases, leaving 11 bases between the germline ends. CDR3 sequence reads: CASSSGDPYEQYF. DNA of the CDR3: TGTGCCAGCAGTTCAGGGGACCCCTACGAGCAGTACTTC.

The count of this clone is one. The rearrangement joins TRBV5-1 to TRBJ1-5; D is possibly TRBD1 (6 bases). V was clipped by 4 bases and J by 4 bases, with 15 bases between them. Germline CDR1 and CDR2: SGHRS and YFSETQ. The CDR3 is 15 residues long. CDR3 residues: CASSPFEGDNQPQHF. DNA of the CDR3: TGCGCCAGCAGCCCTTTTGAGGGGGATAATCAGCCCCAGCATTTT.

The CDR3 region has the DNA TGTGCCAGCAGTCCCCCGGGGTTTGGAAGGAATGAGCAGTTCTTC. It translates to CASSPPGFGRNEQFF. The genes are TRBV28 and TRBJ2-1; D might be TRBD2 (5 bases). This CDR3 region has 15 residues. Germline CDR1 is MDHEN and CDR2 is SYDVKM. The V end lost 5 bases, the J end lost 7 bases, and 18 bases lay between the germline ends.

The rearrangement uses TRBV6-5 and TRBJ2-5, with TRBD1 matching 10 bases. Looked up from germline, CDR1 is MNHEY and CDR2 is SVGAGI. V gave up 6 bases and J gave up 6 bases; unmatched junction bases: 7. The CDR3 spans 14 residues. CDR3 in DNA: TGTGCCAGCAGCGAGACAGGGGGCGGAAAGACCCAGTACTTC. Its protein product is CASSETGGGKTQYF.

J is TRBJ2-7 and V is TRBV5-1, with 8 positions matching TRBD2. The CDR3 is 15 residues long. J gave up 6 bases and V 7 bases, and 15 bases lay outside the gene matches. Germline values: CDR1 SGHRS, CDR2 YFSETQ. CDR3 coding DNA: TGCGCCAGCCGTCCTCGGGGGGGGCCGGGGAGCGAGCAGTACTTC. It yields the protein CASRPRGGPGSEQYF.

V and J are TRBV6-2 or TRBV6-3 and TRBJ2-7, with 8 nucleotides matching TRBD1. The CDR3 loop spans 16 amino acids. Germline V CDR1 and CDR2: MNHEY, SVGEGT. J was trimmed by 2 bases and V by 0 bases; bases with no gene match: 6. CDR3 sequence (DNA): TGTGCCAGCAGTTACTCGATGGCGGACAGGGCCTACGAGCAGTACTTC. Its translation is CASSYSMADRAYEQYF.

As to this clone: Different DNA sequences within this sample yield the same CDR3. The chain combines TRBV7-8 with TRBJ2-3; TRBD2 matches 7 bases. V lost 1 base to trimming and J lost 2 bases; unmatched junction nucleotides: 6. CDR1 is SGHVS and CDR2 is FQNEAQ in the germline V gene. The CDR3 contains 16 residues. The CDR3 DNA reads as TGTGCCAGCAGCTTAGTCAGCGGGGCTTCCACAGATACGCAGTATTTT. Translating it yields CASSLVSGASTDTQYF.

The rearrangement joins TRBV11-3 to TRBJ1-1; 7 bases agree with TRBD1. The junction had 7 bases not matched to a gene; V was cut back by 1 base and J by 5 bases. Germline V gene lookup returns CDR1 SGHNT and CDR2 YENEEA. The CDR3 is made up of 15 amino acids. In nucleotides, the CDR3 is TGTGCCAGCAGCTTAGGGACAGGCCGTGGGACTGAAGCTTTCTTT. Its protein product is CASSLGTGRGTEAFF.

The genes are TRBV12-5 and TRBJ1-1, with a tentative D call TRBD1 (6 bases). Germline CDR1 is LGHNT and CDR2 is FRNRAP. The V end was cut by 4 bases, the J end by 3 bases, with 15 bases between. CDR3 length: 15 amino acids. The chain's CDR3 is CASGWLGGGDTEAFF. DNA of the CDR3: TGTGCTAGTGGTTGGTTAGGGGGTGGGGACACTGAAGCTTTCTTT.

V and J are TRBV5-1 and TRBJ1-4, with 7 bases lining up with TRBD1. The CDR3 is 16 amino acids. The V and J ends lost 3 bases and 4 bases, in that order; junction bases with no gene match: 9. Per germline, CDR1 SGHRS and CDR2 YFSETQ. In DNA form, the CDR3 reads TGCGCCAGCAGCTCGAATCCGGGACAGCATAATGAAAAACTGTTTTTT. Amino acids: CASSSNPGQHNEKLFF. The complete variable domain, with remaining parts taken from reference TRBV5-1 and TRBJ1-4, reads KAGVTQTPRYLIKTRGQQVTLSCSPISGHRSVSWYQQTPGQGLQFLFEYFSETQRNKGNFPGRFSGRQFSNSRSEMNVSTLELGDSALYLCASSSNPGQHNEKLFFGSGTQLSVL.

The chain recombines TRBV24-1 with TRBJ1-4, with 11 bases aligning to TRBD1. The CDR3 length is 15 residues. V lost 3 bases to trimming and J lost 5 bases; unmatched junction nucleotides: 1. Germline assignment: CDR1 KGHDR and CDR2 SFDVKD. The CDR3 loop is CATSDGQGANEKLFF. For the CDR3, the DNA is TGTGCCACCAGTGATGGACAGGGGGCGAATGAAAAACTGTTTTTT.

This clone occurred once. The chain has TRBV9 and TRBJ2-2; D is perhaps TRBD2 (6 bases). The CDR3 spans 16 residues. Germline CDR1 reads SGDLS; CDR2 reads YYNGEE. V gave up 4 bases and J gave up 3 bases, with 16 bases separating them. The CDR3 DNA reads as TGTGCCAGCAGCAACGGGGCTAGCGCCTACACCGGGGAGCTGTTTTTT. The encoded protein is CASSNGASAYTGELFF.

As DNA, the CDR3 is TGTGCCAGCTCACGCTCAGGAGGGAATTCACCCCTCCACTTT. This gives the protein CASSRSGGNSPLHF. The chain is built from TRBV18 and TRBJ1-6; D remains unclear. The CDR3 is made up of 14 amino acids. Between the trimmed V and J ends, which lost 4 bases and 7 bases, there was a span of 11 bases. Germline V gene sequence: CDR1 KGHSH, CDR2 LQKENI.

The gene calls are TRBV7-9 and TRBJ2-2; TRBD1 aligns across 11 bases. The CDR3 runs to 16 residues. V was pared by 5 bases and J by 6 bases, with 8 bases of the junction left unmatched. Germline-derived CDR1 and CDR2 are SEHNR and FQNEAQ (reference sequence). Here the CDR3 reads CASSASVGQGAGELFF. CDR3 DNA sequence: TGTGCCAGCAGCGCCTCAGTGGGACAGGGGGCCGGGGAGCTGTTTTTT.

The chain joins TRBV20-1 to TRBJ2-1, with D uncertain. CDR1 and CDR2 from the germline V gene are DFQATT and SNEGSKA (reference sequence). V lost 3 bases and J lost 9, with 12 bases in between. The CDR3 loop spans 12 amino acids. The CDR3 DNA reads as TGCAGTGCTAGTGACACTGGAGCTGAGCAGTTCTTC. Its protein product is CSASDTGAEQFF.